This T cell receptor beta chain comes out of a study of cytomegalovirus exposure and HLA in healthy donors (dated by TCRdb to 2015 to 2018). The study in broad terms: An earlier analysis of 587 of the donors reported under 300 Gb of sequence data and 90 million to 120 million unique TCR beta sequences obtained from approximately 180 million T cells. Donor age, sex, ethnicity and CMV serostatus were collected together with the repertoire data. Rather than using new phenotypic data, the later analysis identified candidate immune exposures from TCR beta sequences and from how often those sequences occurred across donors. Class I and class II HLA loci were covered by the typing at four-digit resolution. The genetic ancestry cluster associated with self-reported Caucasian donors included about 84% of the 398 genotyped donors. A few DR-DQ haplotypes were handled as single units for association and clustering because linkage in the cohort was strong. Roughly 300 gigabases of sequencing data and 78 million or so unique TCR sequences were included in an early release covering 550 to 650 HLA-typed donors. The study aimed to test whether signatures of past pathogen exposure could be identified by cataloging public T cell receptors. On average, roughly 240,000 unique TCR beta nucleotide sequences were sequenced per donor among roughly 430 genotyped donors of the cohort, with roughly 18% of those sequences being non-productive. The T cell repertoires of several hundred subjects were profiled by immunosequencing and related to cytomegalovirus serostatus. Typing coverage differed by locus: A, B, C, DRB1 and DQB1 were typed in roughly 629-630 donors, DQA1 in about 500, DPA1 in over 600, and DPB1 in 450 to 490. To study patterns of TCR occurrence, a later analysis re-analyzed previously published TCR beta repertoires from 666 donors and added high-resolution HLA genotyping. All discovery cohort repertoires had been generated using a single sequencing platform. To decide whether each TCR beta V gene segment behaved as functional or pseudogenic, an earlier analysis of some 580 of the donors relied on high-throughput TCR beta sequencing. In addition to the first cohort of approximately 650 subjects, a separate validation cohort of approximately 120 different subjects was used. In a later genetic analysis, genome-wide SNP genotypes for about 60% of the 666 donors were used, and that subset was treated as a discovery cohort. High-throughput TCR immunosequencing, statistical association of individual TCRs with disease status, and machine learning were combined to predict cytomegalovirus infection status.

The cohort comprised some 680 healthy bone marrow donors. At the time of sampling, every cohort member was nominally healthy, though immune exposures that went unrecorded were likely present. The donor was CMV seropositive and belonged to the group of 250 to 300 seropositive cohort members. A peripheral blood sample was collected from each donor, and TCR beta sequencing was performed on peripheral blood mononuclear cells. Genomic DNA was extracted from the blood cell samples with the Qiagen DNeasy Blood Extraction Kit. Libraries were made using the immunoSEQ multiplex PCR assay. For the multiplex PCR, a mixture combining 60 forward primers for TCR Vbeta segments and 13 reverse primers for TCR Jbeta segments was used. The CDR3 region of rearranged TCR beta genes was amplified from genomic DNA with a multiplex PCR assay. On the Illumina HiSeq System, the amplified TCR beta libraries were sequenced as 87-base-pair reads. On the study's bioinformatics: A later analysis tallied 80 million to 95 million unique TCR beta chains across the 666 repertoires, and around 12 million of those chains were shared by two or more donors. A nearest-neighbor algorithm error-corrected the raw reads and collapsed the reads into unique sequences, merging closely related sequences to remove PCR and sequencing errors. To assign V, D and J gene segments, CDR3 sequences were aligned to IMGT reference sequences. For a sequence to be retained, a match of at least six nucleotides to both a V gene segment and a J gene segment was required. A rearrangement was called productive if the CDR3 had no stop codons and remained in frame with V and J, and every other rearrangement was called non-productive. CDR3 was defined by IMGT convention, running from the second conserved V-encoded cysteine to the conserved J-encoded phenylalanine. The earlier analysis of about 610 of the donors excluded any sequence lacking an unambiguous match to a single V gene segment. In an earlier analysis of approximately 590 of the donors, V segments were called functional above 56.7% productive rearrangements and were called segregating when the between-donor standard deviation exceeded 5%. A statistical classification framework was built for diagnosing cytomegalovirus status from the catalog of TCR beta chain sequences. In a later analysis, V and J genes were assigned by comparing TCR nucleotide sequences against IMGT/GENE-DB human TR gene sequences. Using the TCRdist pipeline, a later analysis assigned CDR3 sequences along with most-parsimonious VDJ recombination scenarios. In a later analysis, every TCR beta chain was defined by the combination of its CDR3 amino acid sequence and its V-gene family, and reads without a unique V-gene family were dropped. To address suspected cross-contamination and a sequencing artifact, a later analysis removed around 590 highly shared, low-generation-probability nucleotide sequences. A later analysis calculated a clonal expansion index for each public chain from normalized within-repertoire ranks of inferred template counts. In a later analysis, generation probabilities were computed using a VDJ recombination model fitted to out-of-frame rearrangements, and the results were checked against IGoR. A later analysis scored TCR-TCR, TCR-HLA and TCR-CMV co-occurrence with hypergeometric tests, applying a repertoire-size bias correction to TCR pairs. A later analysis estimated false discovery rates by permuting HLA or CMV assignments 20 times. In a later analysis, co-occurring TCRs were grouped using DBSCAN, and TCRdist sequence similarity was added for clustering within HLA-allele-positive subsets. Co-occurrence clustering excluded repertoires with fewer than 30,000 or more than 120,000 public chains, plus five with anomalous nucleotide sharing. Sourced from immuneACCESS, this table was stored by TCRdb with only in-frame sequences that have V and J called. A share of the clones is absent; for the studies checked, an unresolved V gene accounts for under half, and the remainder has no known explanation. From that table come the V and J calls and clone size; the DNA was used to work out D and trimming. Counted in this sample were about 96,000 clones; 65% to 80% of them appeared once. Roughly 13% of the sample lies in the top ten.

General conclusions and limits of the study: In a later genetic analysis, a missense DCLRE1C variant was associated with V-gene and J-gene trimming of TCR beta chains, and the association was replicated in an independent cohort. According to a later analysis, TCR association rates differed among HLA loci, with DRB1 alleles showing the most associated TCRs and HLA-C alleles showing the fewest. Only TCR beta chains were sequenced in this cohort, and the absence of alpha or paired-chain data limited detectable features. The presence/absence analyses assumed that sequencing depth was roughly uniform across donors, and that assumption may not be true. A cluster of highly shared sequence variants was judged likely to represent a technical artifact of the sequencing pipeline. Compared with equally common non-associated chains, HLA-associated TCR beta chains in a later analysis were more clonally expanded and had lower generation probabilities. The authors suggested that the approach could potentially be extended to other disease states and immunological phenotypes. Specific HLA alleles were associated with about 17,000 TCR beta sequences at a false discovery rate of 0.05 in a later analysis. While some public TCRs were present in many individuals, most TCR sequences turned up only very rarely across donors. When HLA alleles, especially DR and DQ, strongly co-occurred, attributing TCR associations to individual alleles was difficult. According to a later genetic analysis, donors in an Asian-associated ancestry cluster had fewer N-insertions in productive TCRs than the approximately 700-donor mean. The only immune exposure information available for the cohort was CMV serostatus. A total of 164 TCR beta chains were listed by the study as associated with cytomegalovirus. According to a later analysis, most CMV-associated TCR beta chains appeared to be HLA-restricted, and the HLA associations seemed to be driven largely by CMV exposure. Because counts were too low, about 18 rarely observed V segments, including chromosome 9 orphons, were excluded from the earlier analysis of 587 of the donors. HLA typing was unavailable for some donors at each locus, so association tests used only the typed subset. Linkage disequilibrium might explain the correlated functional status among segregating V segments, but an unknown experimental factor could not be excluded. A later analysis reported that several top co-occurrence clusters appeared linked to parvovirus B19, influenza, CMV and Epstein-Barr virus. A further reported finding was that TCR beta sequences accurately predicted the HLA-A and HLA-B alleles for most subjects in the first cohort. The classifier was reported to diagnose cytomegalovirus status with high specificity and sensitivity in both the original and validation cohorts. In vitro tests confirmed that three of the cytomegalovirus-associated TCR beta chains recognize cytomegalovirus antigens. Because the 87-base-pair reads could not distinguish some IMGT-functional V segments, including TRBV6-2 and TRBV6-3, those segments were excluded. An earlier analysis of some 590 of the donors showed that most TCR beta V segments appeared in productive rearrangements either about 87% or about 30% of the time, which broadly matched IMGT annotations.

This clone was detected once. Its antigen remains undetermined. The record has no base qualities; no much larger clone is one base away. According to the germline V gene, CDR1 reads MNHEY and CDR2 reads SVGAGI. Germline trimming: 2 bases from V, 1 base from J; junction bases outside gene matches: 3. The CDR3 holds 15 amino acids from the cysteine to the phenylalanine. Solely the CDR3 DNA is kept, with 45 bases framed from the first base. Recombination connected TRBV6-5 to TRBJ2-7; 9 central bases correspond to TRBD1. Sequencing used PBMCs. This TCR derives from a woman aged 70-85 years in good health and CMV-seropositive. The CDR3: CASSYGTGRSYEQYF. DNA sequence: TGTGCCAGCAGTTACGGGACAGGGAGGTCCTACGAGCAGTACTTC.